The 24 T cell receptor beta chains below were found in one sample sequenced in a study of T cell changes during pregnancy in multiple sclerosis. Data came from immunoSEQ multiplex PCR; TCRdb stores just in-frame clones and leaves some out. Of around 80,000 clones in the sample, 92% were seen once. Material: peripheral blood, obtained before pregnancy. The receptors derive from a female donor with multiple sclerosis, enrolled in a pregnancy study.

This clone was seen just once. V usage is TRBV4-3 and J usage is TRBJ2-5, with D perhaps matching TRBD2 (6 bases). Per germline, CDR1 LGHNA and CDR2 YSLEER. This CDR3 spans 15 amino acids. Trimming removed 3 bases from V and 5 bases from J, with 16 bases in between. As DNA, the CDR3 is TGCGCCAGCAGCCAGGGCGGAGGGCCAGGGGAGACCCAGTACTTC. Translation gives CASSQGGGPGETQYF.

V and J are TRBV7-9 and TRBJ2-2; D not resolved. This CDR3 contains 18 residues. V lost 1 base and J 5 bases, leaving 20 bases between the germline ends. CDR1 SEHNR and CDR2 FQNEAQ come from the germline V gene (reference sequence). CDR3 DNA sequence: TGTGCCAGCAGCTTAGAACGATTTCGTCGGGTTAGAACCGGGGAGCTGTTTTTT. Its translation is CASSLERFRRVRTGELFF.

The J gene is TRBJ1-2, the V gene TRBV9, with TRBD1 identical over 9 bases. CDR3 length equals 14 residues. Trimming cost V 3 bases and J 7 bases; bases outside gene matches: 7. CDR1 and CDR2 from the germline V gene are SGDLS and YYNGEE. CDR3 loop: CASSADRGILGYTF. DNA of the CDR3: TGTGCCAGCAGCGCCGACAGGGGGATCCTTGGCTACACCTTC.

The chain recombines TRBV5-1 with TRBJ1-2, with D perhaps matching TRBD1 (6 bases). The CDR3 sequence is 14 residues long. Trimming shortened V by 5 bases and J by 0 bases, and 11 bases separated the two germline ends. Germline loops: CDR1 SGHRS, CDR2 YFSETQ. The CDR3 nucleotides read TGCGCCAGCAGATGGACAGAAACTAACTATGGCTACACCTTC. This sequence encodes CASRWTETNYGYTF.

The chain combines TRBV15 with TRBJ2-3; tentative D call: TRBD1 (5 bases). The V and J ends lost 1 base and 3 bases respectively, with 14 bases between them. The CDR3 runs 16 residues. Germline V gene lookup returns CDR1 LNHNV and CDR2 YYDKDF (reference sequence). CDR3 bases: TGTGCCACCAGCAGAGTCAGTGGGAAGGGGACAGATACGCAGTATTTT. The encoded protein is CATSRVSGKGTDTQYF.

The chain joins TRBV5-1 to TRBJ2-7, with D perhaps TRBD2 (6 bases). Trimming removed 7 bases at V and 0 bases at J, with 17 bases between. Germline CDR1 SGHRS, CDR2 YFSETQ. CDR3 size: 15 residues. The CDR3 DNA is TGCGCCAGCTACTCCGGGAGCCCGAGCTCCTACGAGCAGTACTTC. It encodes CASYSGSPSSYEQYF.

This sequence joins TRBV6-6 and TRBJ2-1, with D perhaps matching TRBD2 (6 bases). This CDR3 contains 15 residues. Per germline, CDR1 MNHNY and CDR2 SVGAGI (reference sequence). V gave up 6 bases and J gave up 4 bases, with 16 bases separating them. CDR3 sequence reads: CASSPPPGTYNEQFF. The CDR3 bases are TGTGCCAGCAGCCCACCCCCCGGGACTTACAATGAGCAGTTCTTC.

This sequence joins TRBV9 and TRBJ2-1, with D tentatively TRBD2 (6 bases). In germline, CDR1 is SGDLS, CDR2 YYNGEE. This CDR3 has 15 amino acids. With 4 bases removed from V and 7 bases from J, the gap between germline ends came to 18 bases. The CDR3 reads CASSLGTRLGNEQFF. CDR3 DNA: TGTGCCAGCAGCTTAGGGACTCGCCTGGGAAATGAGCAGTTCTTC.

The rearrangement joins TRBV28 to TRBJ1-2; 9 bases fit TRBD1. After removal of 5 bases from V and 6 bases from J, the junction contained 7 bases not matched to a gene. Germline CDR1 MDHEN, CDR2 SYDVKM. The CDR3 sequence is 14 residues long. The DNA of the CDR3 is TGTGCCAGCAGTCCCGGGACAGGGAGAGATGGCTACACCTTC. Amino acid sequence: CASSPGTGRDGYTF.

J is TRBJ2-2 and V is TRBV15; D gene uncertain. The germline V gene encodes CDR1 LNHNV and CDR2 YYDKDF (reference sequence). Trimming pared 0 bases from V and 2 bases from J, leaving 10 bases between. The CDR3 consists of 16 residues. CDR3 region: CATSREQAANTGELFF. The CDR3 DNA follows: TGTGCCACCAGCAGAGAGCAGGCAGCAAACACCGGGGAGCTGTTTTTT.

CDR3 sequence (DNA): TGTGCCAGCACTGCCCCGGGAACCGACAATGAGCAGTTCTTC. It codes for CASTAPGTDNEQFF. V gene TRBV7-9 combines with J gene TRBJ2-1, with D possibly TRBD2 on 5 matching bases. This CDR3 has 14 amino acids. V lost 7 bases, J lost 5 bases, and 15 bases lay in between. Germline CDR1 SEHNR, CDR2 FQNEAQ (reference sequence).

The count of this clone is one. The chain recombines TRBV5-6 with TRBJ2-7; TRBD1 matches at 10 bases. Germline CDR1 SGHDT, CDR2 YYEEEE. The CDR3 sequence is 15 residues long. Trimming cost V 3 bases and J 5 bases; bases outside gene matches: 8. The CDR3 region is CASSSAGTGDDEQYF. The CDR3 coding sequence is TGTGCCAGCAGCTCGGCCGGGACAGGGGACGACGAGCAGTACTTC.

The genes are TRBV28 and TRBJ2-7; the match to TRBD1 covers 9 bases. This CDR3 has 15 residues. Germline CDR1 and CDR2: MDHEN and SYDVKM. Trimming took 6 bases from V and 3 from J; bases not matched to a gene: 9. This CDR3 reads CASRPVGQGSYEQYF. The CDR3 region has the DNA TGTGCCAGCAGACCCGTGGGACAGGGAAGCTACGAGCAGTACTTC.

The rearrangement links TRBV19 to TRBJ2-3, with 7 positions matching TRBD1. Trimming at V came to 0 bases and at J to 0 bases, leaving 9 bases not matched to a gene. Germline values: CDR1 LNHDA, CDR2 SQIVND (reference sequence). CDR3 length: 18 amino acids. The CDR3 loop is CASSIDSLPGQSTDTQYF. The CDR3 bases are TGTGCCAGTAGTATAGATTCCCTTCCGGGACAGAGCACAGATACGCAGTATTTT. The full variable domain, its missing parts supplied by reference TRBV19 and TRBJ2-3, is DGGITQSPKYLFRKEGQNVTLSCEQNLNHDAMYWYRQDPGQGLRLIYYSQIVNDFQKGDIAEGYSVSREKKESFPLTVTSAQKNPTAFYLCASSIDSLPGQSTDTQYFGPGTRLTVL.

The rearrangement joins TRBV4-3 to TRBJ1-1; the D gene is possibly TRBD1 (5 bases). V was clipped by 0 bases and J by 1 base, with 15 bases between them. The CDR3 runs to 17 residues. Germline CDR1 is LGHNA and CDR2 is YSLEER. The CDR3 sequence is CASSQDYNAGWNTEAFF. In DNA, the CDR3 is TGCGCCAGCAGCCAAGATTATAACGCAGGGTGGAACACTGAAGCTTTCTTT.

This chain uses TRBV5-8 with TRBJ2-5, with D possibly matching TRBD1 (6 bases). The germline V and J ends were trimmed by 1 base and 7 bases, with 11 bases remaining between them. This CDR3 region has 13 residues. Germline V CDR1 and CDR2: SGHTS, YDEGEE. CDR3 sequence reads: CASSLHRDATQYF. The CDR3 DNA reads as TGTGCCAGCAGCTTGCACAGGGACGCGACCCAGTACTTC. Filled out from reference TRBV5-8 and TRBJ2-5, the complete variable domain reads EAGVTQSPTHLIKTRGQQATLRCSPISGHTSVYWYQQALGLGLQFLLWYDEGEERNRGNFPPRFSGRQFPNYSSELNVNALELEDSALYLCASSLHRDATQYFGPGTRLLVL.

This chain joins TRBV4-1 and TRBJ2-7; TRBD2 matches at 7 bases. The CDR3 runs to 16 residues. Germline CDR1 MGHRA, CDR2 YSYEKL. The J segment lost 3 bases and the V segment lost 5 bases, leaving 13 bases of the junction unmatched. The CDR3, as DNA: TGCGCCAGCAGCACGATATGGCGGGAGAGAGGCTACGAGCAGTACTTC. It yields the protein CASSTIWRERGYEQYF.

The table lists this clone with a count of one. The V and J genes are TRBV27 and TRBJ1-1; D is ambiguous. In germline, CDR1 is MNHEY, CDR2 SMNVEV (reference sequence). The ends were cut back, 5 bases at V and 1 base at J, with 8 bases in the middle. The CDR3 is made up of 13 amino acids. CDR3 bases: TGTGCCAGCAGTCTTCGGGAGAACACTGAAGCTTTCTTT. Translated, it gives CASSLRENTEAFF.

This clone has a single count. The chain uses TRBV28 and TRBJ2-1; D perhaps matches TRBD2 (7 bases). Germline lookup yields CDR1 MDHEN and CDR2 SYDVKM. This CDR3 has 15 amino acids. V lost 6 bases and J 8 bases, leaving 20 bases between the germline ends. In DNA, the CDR3 is TGTGCCAGCAGCCCACCGGGGGGCGGGAAGTATGAGCAGTTCTTC. Translating it yields CASSPPGGGKYEQFF.

The gene calls are TRBV7-9 and TRBJ2-7, with TRBD2 matching 7 bases. There are 19 residues in the CDR3. J lost 4 bases, V lost 5 bases, and 23 bases had no gene match. Germline CDR1 reads SEHNR; CDR2 reads FQNEAQ (reference sequence). CDR3 bases: TGTGCCAGCAGCCCCGGGGCGGCAGAGAGAGCGGGAAATCCTTACGAGCAGTACTTC. Protein: CASSPGAAERAGNPYEQYF.

V is TRBV11-2 and J is TRBJ2-7; maybe TRBD1 (5 bases). This CDR3 has 15 amino acids. V was shortened by 1 base and J by 2 bases, with 12 bases between the two germline ends. Germline loops: CDR1 SGHAT, CDR2 FQNNGV. In DNA, the CDR3 is TGTGCCAGCAGCTTAGGTACAGGTGGGACCTACGAGCAGTACTTC. It encodes CASSLGTGGTYEQYF.

J is TRBJ1-2 and V is TRBV7-2; 12 bases match TRBD1. J gave up 6 bases and V 2 bases, and 7 bases lay outside the gene matches. The CDR3 spans 16 residues. The germline V gene has CDR1 SGHTA and CDR2 FQGNSA. The CDR3 spells CASSLRWDRGPNGYTF. The CDR3 DNA reads TGTGCCAGCAGCTTACGCTGGGACAGGGGGCCGAATGGCTACACCTTC. The full variable domain, in which reference TRBV7-2 and TRBJ1-2 provide the parts outside the CDR3, is GAGVSQSPSNKVTEKGKDVELRCDPISGHTALYWYRQSLGQGLEFLIYFQGNSAPDKSGLPSDRFSAERTGGSVSTLTIQRTQQEDSAVYLCASSLRWDRGPNGYTFGSGTRLTVV.

J is TRBJ1-5 and V is TRBV28; D unresolved. The CDR3 totals 14 residues. Germline V lookup: CDR1 MDHEN, CDR2 SYDVKM. V gave up 2 bases and J gave up 4 bases, with 9 bases separating them. CDR3 residues: CASSLGLRNQPQHF. The CDR3, as DNA: TGTGCCAGCAGTTTAGGACTGAGAAATCAGCCCCAGCATTTT. The whole variable domain, filled in from reference TRBV28 and TRBJ1-5, reads DVKVTQSSRYLVKRTGEKVFLECVQDMDHENMFWYRQDPGLGLRLIYFSYDVKMKEKGDIPEGYSVSREKKERFSLILESASTNQTSMYLCASSLGLRNQPQHFGDGTRLSIL.

The chain recombines TRBV4-1 with TRBJ1-1; 7 nucleotides match TRBD1. The germline gives CDR1 MGHRA, CDR2 YSYEKL. The CDR3 runs to 15 residues. Trimming cost V 2 bases and J 6 bases; bases outside gene matches: 9. The CDR3 region is CASSQPGQWNSEAFF. CDR3 in DNA: TGCGCCAGCAGCCAACCGGGACAGTGGAATTCTGAAGCTTTCTTT.